A selection of T cell receptor beta chains follows, all from one sample in a study of T cell responses to AZD1222 COVID-19 vaccine. Sequencing was performed with immunoSEQ multiplex PCR; in TCRdb, only in-frame clones are kept and a portion is missing. Of 99,000 or so clones listed, around 89% are singletons. The sequencing used peripheral blood, collected on day 0 of AZD1222 vaccination. The receptors were sampled from an adult in good health. Each CDR3 is given with its conserved first and last residue. A D gene is named only where the DNA matches it firmly. Size is stated for part of the rows, as once, few or many counts, or as a class when the clone is expanded.

J gene: TRBJ2-2
D gene: TRBD2
clone size: .
V gene: TRBV30
CDR3 DNA: TGTGCCTGGATTTCCGGGAGGGCCGGGGAGCTGTTTTTT
CDR3 protein: CAWISGRAGELFF

J gene: TRBJ1-2
D gene: .
clone size: .
V gene: TRBV27
CDR3 DNA: TGTGCCAGCACCCTCCCCTATGGCTACACCTTC
CDR3 protein: CASTLPYGYTF

J gene: TRBJ2-3
D gene: .
clone size: .
V gene: TRBV11-3
CDR3 DNA: TGTGCCAGCAGCTTAGGAACAGGGACGACAGATACGCAGTATTTT
CDR3 protein: CASSLGTGTTDTQYF

J gene: TRBJ1-5
D gene: .
clone size: few
V gene: TRBV5-1
CDR3 DNA: TGCGCCAGCAGCTTGGAGGGACTGTTTCAGCCCCAGCATTTT
CDR3 protein: CASSLEGLFQPQHF

J gene: TRBJ2-1
D gene: TRBD2
clone size: .
V gene: TRBV7-3
CDR3 DNA: TGTGCCACAAATAGGGGACTAGCGGACTCCGAGCAGTTCTTC
CDR3 protein: CATNRGLADSEQFF

J gene: TRBJ1-2
D gene: .
clone size: .
V gene: TRBV5-1
CDR3 DNA: TGCGCCAGCAGCTTAGGGCAGTCAGATGGCTACACCTTC
CDR3 protein: CASSLGQSDGYTF

J gene: TRBJ1-1
D gene: .
clone size: .
V gene: TRBV28
CDR3 DNA: TGTGCCAGCCTTGGGGACACTGAAGCTTTCTTT
CDR3 protein: CASLGDTEAFF

J gene: TRBJ2-3
D gene: TRBD2
clone size: .
V gene: TRBV10-3
CDR3 DNA: TGTGCCATCAGTGAGTGGAGGACTAGCGGGAGTGGCCGGAGCACAGATACGCAGTATTTT
CDR3 protein: CAISEWRTSGSGRSTDTQYF

J gene: TRBJ2-3
D gene: TRBD2
clone size: .
V gene: TRBV18
CDR3 DNA: TGTGCCAGCTCACCACCTGAGCTATTAGCGGGATTGACGCAGTATTTT
CDR3 protein: CASSPPELLAGLTQYF

J gene: TRBJ2-2
D gene: TRBD2
clone size: .
V gene: TRBV13
CDR3 DNA: TGTGCCAGCAGCAAACGACTAGCGGGAAACACCGGGGAGCTGTTTTTT
CDR3 protein: CASSKRLAGNTGELFF

J gene: TRBJ2-1
D gene: .
clone size: .
V gene: TRBV28
CDR3 DNA: TGTGCCAGCAGTTCGAAGCAGGAACAGTTCTTC
CDR3 protein: CASSSKQEQFF